This TCR beta chain came from a study of monozygotic twins with inflammatory bowel disease. Regarding the study as a whole: Those with IBD had lower TCRbeta diversity (inverse Simpson) than their healthy co-twins did.

This CDR3 region has 16 residues. The quantity of total RNA per TCR library was around 3.5 ug. The template switching step added UMIs that contained a 6-nucleotide sample barcode. TCRdb processed the 5' RACE reads again and assigns one entry to each CDR3 protein, with no DNA. The data include 400,000 to 500,000 distinct CDR3 sequences; the top ten clones carry 2% to 2.5%. A note on this clonotype: Its antigen remains unknown.

The TCR originated in a human donor with ulcerative colitis or Crohn's disease, or a healthy co-twin of an affected twin (not recorded which). Input material: blood. The rearrangement joins TRBV21-1 to TRBJ2-7; the TCRdb D gene call, TRBD1, has no DNA to confirm it. TRBV21-1 is listed as a pseudogene. The CDR3 loop reads CASSGYSFRDTLIYLF.